This entry features one T cell receptor (beta chain) sequence. Its specific antigen is unknown. The sample holds no much larger clone one base away, and base qualities are not on file. Samples from volunteer blood donors who had recovered from COVID-19 were contributed by a second Seattle source. Whole blood was collected in K2EDTA tubes by collaborating institutions according to the institutions' own protocols. For TCRbeta analysis, collaborators shipped samples in one of three forms: frozen whole blood, isolated PBMCs, or DNA extracted from either of those sample types. The data were obtained in a study of blood T cell repertoires in COVID-19 (dated by TCRdb to 2018 to 2020). Notes on the research overall: Samples from collaborators originated in the United States, Italy and Spain and spanned both the acute and convalescent phases of COVID-19. The material from the prospective study consisted of cDNA or gDNA derived from T cells, B-cell-depleted T cells, or PBMCs. Subjects who had been exposed to COVID-19, were actively infected with it, or had recovered from it provided the deeply sampled blood TCRbeta repertoires that made up the dataset. The repertoires were released in a freely available public database intended as a resource for research on the immune response to SARS-CoV-2. Samples were obtained from the ongoing ImmuneRACE study (first 160 participants) and from about 1,300 subjects provided by 6 global collaborators. The sample metadata nearly always contained a de-identified subject ID, COVID-19 status, age in years and sex. Where available, HLA class I and class II types were obtained from metadata supplied by the sample provider rather than from assay-based typing. Broad study findings and their caveats: Clinical and demographic metadata were provided uncurated, with the amount varying by source and participant.

TCRbeta CDR3 regions were amplified from genomic DNA by means of the immunoSEQ Assay, a bias-controlled multiplex PCR. In the paper's pipeline: Nucleated cell counts per sample were estimated from amplification of reference gene primers within the assay. Sequence reads were collapsed and filtered to measure the absolute abundance of every unique TCRbeta CDR3 rearrangement. For each sample, productive Simpson clonality was calculated by taking the square root of Simpson's diversity index across productive rearrangements. Held by TCRdb, this immuneACCESS table contains in-frame sequences only and omits some clones. Under half of the omission traces to an unresolved V gene where checked; the cause of the rest is unknown. Clone size and the V and J calls come from that table; the DNA yielded D and trimming. This sample holds nearly 350,000 clones; around nine tenths were observed only once. Together, the top ten hold around 3.5% of the sample.

The CDR3 spans 12 residues, from the cysteine through the phenylalanine. Here the CDR3 DNA is all that survives: 36 bases in frame from base 1. The trim is 1 base for V and 4 bases for J, with a gap of 5 bases between the germline ends. CDR1 and CDR2 are read off the germline V gene as SQVTM and ANQGSEA. This clonotype was obtained from a woman aged 18-29 years who had recovered from COVID-19. Sequenced sample: peripheral blood. The receptor chain draws on TRBV29-1 and TRBJ2-1; no D gene call is confident. CDR3 region: CSVEAFYNEQFF. The sequenced DNA: TGCAGCGTTGAAGCTTTTTACAATGAGCAGTTCTTC.